The sample holds a few counts of the clone carrying this T cell receptor (beta chain). The CDR3 regions of TCR beta were amplified from RNA transcripts. Using the HTBI primer set, a first-round RT-PCR was run on the TCR CDR3. TCRdb independently ran MiXCR on the multiplex PCR reads; one entry per CDR3 protein. The table shows roughly 420,000 distinct CDR3 sequences, with roughly an eighth occurring only once. Hyperthyroidism was newly diagnosed in patients aged 18 to 65 (duration under 2 months). The PBMCs had their origin in 10 ml of fresh peripheral blood. The sample comes from a study of T cells in Graves' hyperthyroidism and ophthalmopathy. This CDR3 comprises 16 residues. CDR1 and CDR2 (germline): DFQATT, SNEGSKA (reference sequence). The V segment lost 0 bases and the J segment 5 bases; nucleotides outside the gene matches: 7.

Sequences were obtained from blood. The origin of this receptor is a woman under 30 with Graves' hyperthyroidism. This sequence joins TRBV20-1 and TRBJ1-6; 7 bases agree with TRBD1. The CDR3 reads CSAREWQGVDNSPLHF. The CDR3 DNA is TGCAGTGCTAGAGAGTGGCAGGGGGTAGATAATTCACCCCTCCACTTT.